This TCR beta chain stems from a study of T cell changes during pregnancy in multiple sclerosis. The data were produced by immunoSEQ multiplex PCR, yet TCRdb's version contains in-frame clones alone and is incomplete. The sample has under 80,000 clones, 90% to 95% seen once. Germline V gives CDR1 PRHDT, CDR2 FYEKMQ (reference sequence). Trimming left V 5 bases short and J 6 bases short, with 16 bases between. CDR3 size: 15 residues. The TCR was taken from a female donor with multiple sclerosis, enrolled in a pregnancy study. Here the sequenced sample was peripheral blood, taken in the second trimester of pregnancy. The chain is built from TRBV13 and TRBJ2-2, with a tentative D call TRBD2 (6 bases). As DNA, the CDR3 is TGTGCCAGCAGCCGGAGGGGAATTGGCCCCGGGGAGCTGTTTTTT. Translation: CASSRRGIGPGELFF.